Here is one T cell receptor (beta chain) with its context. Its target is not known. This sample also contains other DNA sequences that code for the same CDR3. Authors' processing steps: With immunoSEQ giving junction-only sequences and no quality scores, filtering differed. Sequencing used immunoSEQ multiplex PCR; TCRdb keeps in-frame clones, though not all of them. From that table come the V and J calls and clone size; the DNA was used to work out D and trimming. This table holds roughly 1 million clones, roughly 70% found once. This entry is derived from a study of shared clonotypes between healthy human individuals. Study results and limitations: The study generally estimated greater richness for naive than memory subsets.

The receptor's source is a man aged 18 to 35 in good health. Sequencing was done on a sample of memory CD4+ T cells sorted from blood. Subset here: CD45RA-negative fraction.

CDR3 DNA sequence: TGCGCCAGCGTGGGTGGGGGTGGTGGTACGCAGTATTTT. Its translation is CASVGGGGGTQYF. This chain joins TRBV10-2 and TRBJ2-3; D possibly matches TRBD1 or TRBD2 (5 bases each). The CDR3 consists of 13 residues. Per germline, CDR1 WSHSY and CDR2 SAAADI. V lost 8 bases to trimming and J lost 8 bases, with 17 bases between them.